The source of this TCR beta chain is a study of T cell clonotyping in hematopoietic cell transplantation. General study findings and limits: After transplant, recipient diversity fell while pathologically expanded clonotypes grew through day 180. Without cell sorting, CD4 versus CD8 contributions remain unresolved. At the given depth, recipient repertoires were over 95% de novo clonotypes.

Measured with immunoSEQ multiplex PCR; TCRdb has only the in-frame clones, and not every one. The sample holds over 10,000 clones, 72% seen once. To note about this clone: Its target is not known. This sample includes further DNA sequences coding for the same CDR3.

The V gene's germline CDR1 is MGHRA and CDR2 YSYEKL. V dropped 0 bases and J dropped 3; count of bases not matched to a gene: 4. The CDR3 length is 16 residues. This receptor was obtained from a male patient aged 60-70 years who had an allogeneic stem cell transplant from an unrelated donor, so the T cells may come from the graft donor. Some clones in this sample may be carry-over from other donors' samples. This chain uses TRBV4-1 with TRBJ2-5, with TRBD2 matching 10 bases. The specimen comprised peripheral blood mononuclear cells, sampled 180 days after allogeneic stem cell transplant. The CDR3 DNA follows: TGCGCCAGCAGCCAAGAGAGCCTAGCGGGGGAAGAGACCCAGTACTTC. Its translation: CASSQESLAGEETQYF.